The rows below give T cell receptor beta chains drawn from one sample of a study of shared clonotypes between healthy human individuals. TCRdb's table, derived via immunoSEQ multiplex PCR, lists solely in-frame clones and lacks some. The table records 2 million to 2.5 million clones, just under 95% of them present only once. The sequenced material came from naive CD8+ T cells sorted from blood. The receptor set was obtained from a young man in good health. Each CDR3 is given with its conserved first and last residue. The D gene is left open where the match is weak. Only some rows state a clone size, as once, few, many or a class for expanded clones.

>NA|TRBV14|TRBJ1-6|NA|16
CASSQDIVERESPLHF
TGTGCCAGCAGCCAAGATATAGTTGAGAGGGAGTCACCCCTCCACTTT
>NA|TRBV6-6|TRBJ2-2|NA|13
CASSYSVPGELFF
TGTGCCAGCAGTTACTCAGTTCCCGGGGAGCTGTTTTTT
>TRBD2|TRBV7-2|TRBJ2-1|once|15
CASTRTSGSANEQFF
TGTGCCAGCACCCGAACTAGCGGGAGCGCCAATGAGCAGTTCTTC
>NA|TRBV6-5|TRBJ2-7|NA|13
CASSGTAGYEQYF
TGTGCCAGCAGTGGTACCGCGGGGTACGAGCAGTACTTC
>NA|TRBV10-1|TRBJ2-7|NA|13
CASSPGTAYEQYF
TGCGCCAGCTCCCCGGGCACTGCCTACGAGCAGTACTTC
>NA|TRBV5-1|TRBJ1-2|NA|16
CASSLAVSGGLYGYTF
TGCGCCAGCAGCTTGGCGGTCTCAGGCGGCCTATATGGCTACACCTTC
>TRBD1|TRBV30|TRBJ1-2|few|12
CAWSEGGTGHEF
TGTGCCTGGAGTGAGGGGGGGACAGGGCACGAGTTC
>TRBD1|TRBV18|TRBJ2-6|NA|17
CASSPATGNAGANVLTF
TGTGCCAGCTCACCTGCGACAGGGAACGCTGGGGCCAACGTCCTGACTTTC
>NA|TRBV6-5|TRBJ2-1|NA|14
CASSPTRVHNEQFF
TGTGCCAGCAGTCCGACTAGAGTCCACAATGAGCAGTTCTTC
>NA|TRBV5-1|TRBJ2-5|NA|14
CASSFSSIRETQYF
TGCGCCAGCAGCTTTAGTTCGATACGAGAGACCCAGTACTTC
>NA|TRBV30|TRBJ1-1|NA|10
CAWSANEAFF
TGTGCCTGGAGTGCCAATGAAGCTTTCTTT
>NA|TRBV10-1|TRBJ2-2|NA|13
CASRVGNTGELFF
TGCGCCAGCAGAGTAGGGAACACCGGGGAGCTGTTTTTT
>TRBD1|TRBV19|TRBJ1-2|NA|13
CASSGTVSYGYTF
TGTGCCAGTAGCGGGACAGTAAGCTATGGCTACACCTTC
>NA|TRBV27|TRBJ2-7|NA|13
CASSLGMTYEQYF
TGTGCCAGCAGTTTGGGCATGACTTACGAGCAGTACTTC
>TRBD1|TRBV2|TRBJ2-7|once|15
CASSGGQGIPYEQYF
TGTGCCAGCAGTGGGGGACAGGGGATCCCCTACGAGCAGTACTTC
>NA|TRBV4-1|TRBJ1-1|once|17
CASSQRLAEILNTEAFF
TGCGCCAGCAGCCAGAGGTTGGCAGAAATTTTGAACACTGAAGCTTTCTTT
>NA|TRBV5-1|TRBJ2-7|NA|14
CASSLGPGSDEQYF
TGCGCCAGCAGCTTGGGTCCAGGGTCGGACGAGCAGTACTTC
>TRBD2|TRBV4-3|TRBJ2-2|NA|15
CASSLKTSVAGELFF
TGCGCCAGCAGCCTTAAGACTAGCGTGGCCGGGGAGCTGTTTTTT
>NA|TRBV5-1|TRBJ1-2|few|14
CASSLAAGEHGYTF
TGCGCCAGCAGCTTGGCCGCAGGGGAGCATGGCTACACCTTC
>NA|TRBV5-6|TRBJ1-2|NA|14
CASSRQLMGYGYTF
TGTGCCAGCAGCCGACAGTTGATGGGCTATGGCTACACCTTC
>NA|TRBV11-1|TRBJ2-7|NA|15
CASSLDWVGSREQYF
TGTGCCAGCAGCTTGGACTGGGTAGGGTCGCGGGAGCAGTACTTC
>TRBD2|TRBV7-8|TRBJ2-7|NA|16
CASSHGTSGSSYEQYF
TGTGCCAGCAGCCATGGGACTAGCGGGAGCTCCTACGAGCAGTACTTC
>TRBD1|TRBV11-3|TRBJ2-1|NA|14
CASSRFGQDNEQFF
TGTGCCAGCAGCCGATTTGGACAGGACAATGAGCAGTTCTTC
>NA|TRBV6-6|TRBJ2-7|NA|13
CASSYGKGYEQYF
TGTGCCAGCAGTTACGGTAAGGGGTACGAGCAGTACTTC
>TRBD1|TRBV30|TRBJ2-7|NA|15
CAWSGSGQGAYEQYF
TGTGCCTGGAGTGGGTCGGGACAGGGGGCCTACGAGCAGTACTTC
>NA|TRBV9|TRBJ2-1|NA|15
CASSQTSHSYNEQFF
TGTGCCAGCAGCCAGACCAGTCACTCCTACAATGAGCAGTTCTTC
>TRBD2|TRBV2|TRBJ2-2|NA|17
CASSLHGAGGPGGELFF
TGTGCCAGCAGCCTGCACGGAGCGGGAGGGCCGGGCGGGGAGCTGTTTTTT
>TRBD2|TRBV11-2|TRBJ2-4|NA|18
CASSLLAGGVLAKNIQYF
TGTGCCAGCAGCTTACTAGCGGGAGGGGTATTAGCCAAAAACATTCAGTACTTC
>TRBD1|TRBV25-1|TRBJ2-7|NA|13
CASSVGTAREQYF
TGTGCCAGCAGTGTAGGGACAGCCAGGGAGCAGTACTTC
>NA|TRBV27|TRBJ1-6|once|14
CASRLQIYNSPLHF
TGTGCCAGCAGATTACAGATTTATAATTCACCCCTCCACTTT
>NA|TRBV21-1|TRBJ1-5|NA|17
CASSKMRRRNSNQPQHF
TGTGCCAGCAGCAAAATGCGCCGTCGGAATAGCAATCAGCCCCAGCATTTT
>NA|TRBV7-9|TRBJ2-5|NA|14
CASSLAGLQETQYF
TGTGCCAGCAGCTTAGCGGGTCTACAAGAGACCCAGTACTTC
>TRBD1|TRBV27|TRBJ2-1|NA|11
CASSQGQGEFF
TGTGCCAGCAGTCAAGGACAGGGAGAGTTCTTC
>NA|TRBV10-3|TRBJ1-3|NA|16
CAISESSGGSGNTIYF
TGTGCCATCAGTGAGTCGAGCGGGGGTTCTGGAAACACCATATATTTT
>NA|TRBV10-2|TRBJ1-1|NA|12
CASSDGGWEAFF
TGCGCCAGCAGTGACGGGGGGTGGGAAGCTTTCTTT
>NA|TRBV28|TRBJ2-7|NA|14
CASSLIGESYEQYF
TGTGCCAGCAGTTTAATAGGGGAATCCTACGAGCAGTACTTC
>TRBD1|TRBV9|TRBJ1-2|NA|15
CASSVDIRDRGGYTF
TGTGCCAGCAGCGTAGACATAAGGGACAGGGGCGGCTACACCTTC
>NA|TRBV10-3|TRBJ1-1|NA|13
CAISGGGLGEAFF
TGTGCCATCAGTGGGGGGGGGCTGGGTGAAGCTTTCTTT
>NA|TRBV6-1|TRBJ2-7|NA|13
CASTKDNSYEQYF
TGTGCCAGCACCAAGGACAACTCCTACGAGCAGTACTTC
>TRBD2|TRBV7-6|TRBJ2-5|once|13
CASSFISGETQYF
TGTGCCAGCAGCTTTATTAGCGGGGAGACCCAGTACTTC
>NA|TRBV28|TRBJ1-2|NA|14
CASKEGGTYYGYTF
TGTGCCAGCAAAGAGGGCGGGACATACTATGGCTACACCTTC
>NA|TRBV28|TRBJ2-7|NA|12
CASSLLSYEQYF
TGTGCCAGCAGTTTACTCTCCTACGAGCAGTACTTC
>NA|TRBV19|TRBJ1-3|NA|15
CASSIGYSSGNTIYF
TGTGCCAGTAGTATCGGTTACAGCTCTGGAAACACCATATATTTT
>NA|TRBV5-1|TRBJ2-7|NA|14
CASSLGLDPNEQYF
TGCGCCAGCAGCCTGGGACTTGATCCGAACGAGCAGTACTTC
>NA|TRBV9|TRBJ1-1|NA|14
CASSVIDEGTEAFF
TGTGCCAGCAGCGTAATCGACGAGGGGACTGAAGCTTTCTTT
>TRBD2|TRBV29-1|TRBJ2-7|NA|15
CSVETLAGITYEQYF
TGCAGCGTTGAAACCCTAGCGGGAATTACCTACGAGCAGTACTTC
>NA|TRBV5-8|TRBJ1-3|NA|16
CASSLTGLDSGNTIYF
TGTGCCAGCAGCCTTACAGGACTGGACTCTGGAAACACCATATATTTT
>NA|TRBV9|TRBJ1-1|once|17
CASSALSEATGNTEAFF
TGTGCCAGCAGCGCCCTTTCTGAAGCTACAGGGAACACTGAAGCTTTCTTT
>TRBD2|TRBV27|TRBJ2-3|NA|14
CASSFAGEVDTQYF
TGTGCCAGCAGTTTCGCGGGGGAGGTAGATACGCAGTATTTT
>TRBD2|TRBV10-2|TRBJ2-7|NA|19
CASSDLPLAGAISTYEQYF
TGCGCCAGCAGTGATCTCCCACTAGCGGGAGCCATTAGTACTTACGAGCAGTACTTC
>NA|TRBV7-2|TRBJ2-7|NA|15
CASTLLGQYSYEQYF
TGTGCCAGCACCCTTCTGGGGCAGTACTCCTACGAGCAGTACTTC
>NA|TRBV9|TRBJ1-3|NA|14
CASSLSGGGNTIYF
TGTGCCAGCAGTCTCTCTGGGGGTGGAAACACCATATATTTT